The 13 T cell receptor beta chains below all came from one sample that was sequenced in a study of OX40 agonist ivuxolimab in advanced cancers. Method: immunoSEQ multiplex PCR; TCRdb's copy keeps in-frame clones and lacks some. The sample has tens of thousands of clones; 84% are singletons. The sample in question was CD4+ or CD8+ T cells sorted from blood, obtained in a trial of the OX40 agonist ivuxolimab. The receptors derive from an adult with an advanced solid tumor such as melanoma, head and neck, liver or kidney cancer.

This clone was recorded at least ten times. CDR3 DNA sequence: TGTGCCAGCAGCTTAGGGGCGTCCCAAGAGACCCAGTACTTC. Protein product: CASSLGASQETQYF. V gene TRBV7-3 combines with J gene TRBJ2-5; tentatively, D is TRBD1 (5 bases). The CDR3 has 14 residues. Looked up from germline, CDR1 is SGHTA and CDR2 is FQGTGA. V shed 2 bases and J shed 1 base, with 8 bases lying between them.

A single count supports this clone. The chain carries TRBV5-1 and TRBJ1-4; 9 nucleotides line up with TRBD1. This CDR3 is built from 15 residues. V was clipped by 3 bases and J by 7 bases; unmatched bases: 7. From germline, CDR1 is SGHRS and CDR2 YFSETQ. The CDR3 coding sequence is TGCGCCAGCAGCTCCCGGACAGGGGATTTTGAAAAACTGTTTTTT. Translating it yields CASSSRTGDFEKLFF.

The genes are TRBV7-2 and TRBJ2-3; 9 nucleotides match TRBD2. Germline CDR1 reads SGHTA; CDR2 reads FQGNSA. V was clipped by 1 base and J by 1 base; unmatched bases: 3. This CDR3 region has 16 residues. CDR3 residues: CASSLGASGGTDTQYF. CDR3 nucleotides: TGTGCCAGCAGCTTAGGTGCTAGCGGGGGCACAGATACGCAGTATTTT.

This chain uses TRBV6-5 with TRBJ2-1; D not certain. Deletions cut 2 bases from V and 4 bases from J, with 6 bases between. There are 13 residues in the CDR3. Germline CDR1 is MNHEY and CDR2 is SVGAGI. CDR3 DNA: TGTGCCAGCAGTTACCCCCCTTACAATGAGCAGTTCTTC. Translation: CASSYPPYNEQFF.

The chain links TRBV28 to TRBJ1-2, with D uncertain. CDR3 length: 11 residues. V lost 2 bases, J lost 11 bases, and 9 bases lay in between. Germline V gene data show CDR1 as MDHEN and CDR2 as SYDVKM. The CDR3 loop reads CASSLRQSYTF. CDR3 nucleotide sequence: TGTGCCAGCAGTTTAAGGCAGAGTTACACCTTC.

V is TRBV5-1 and J is TRBJ2-1, with 10 bases fitting TRBD2. Unmatched junction bases numbered 8, after V lost 4 bases and J lost 7 bases. CDR1 is SGHRS and CDR2 is YFSETQ in the germline V gene. The CDR3 contains 15 residues. CDR3 sequence reads: CASSLLAGEPNEQFF. The CDR3 DNA sequence: TGCGCCAGCAGCCTTCTAGCGGGAGAGCCGAATGAGCAGTTCTTC.

This chain connects TRBV23-1 to TRBJ2-1; D gene uncertain. TRBV23-1 is an ORF for which the function is uncertain. The CDR3 runs to 15 residues. Trimming stripped 0 bases from V and 6 bases from J, with 12 bases between. CDR3 sequence: CASSQSFAGANEQFF. The CDR3 DNA reads as TGCGCCAGCAGTCAATCGTTTGCAGGTGCCAATGAGCAGTTCTTC.

This clone has more than one count but fewer than ten. The chain links TRBV19 to TRBJ2-3; D gene ambiguous. This CDR3 has 14 residues. The germline gives CDR1 LNHDA, CDR2 SQIVND (reference sequence). Between the trimmed V and J ends, which lost 3 bases and 2 bases, there was a span of 9 bases. The DNA of the CDR3 is TGTGCCAGTAGTATTTCCGAGAACACAGATACGCAGTATTTT. It codes for CASSISENTDTQYF.

This rearrangement joins TRBV19 to TRBJ1-5; tentatively, D is TRBD1 (5 bases). The CDR3 is 15 amino acids. Germline V CDR1 and CDR2: LNHDA, SQIVND (reference sequence). The ends were cut back, 7 bases at V and 0 bases at J, with 13 bases in the middle. The CDR3, as DNA: TGTGCCAGTAACTCGAGGGACGGTAGCAATCAGCCCCAGCATTTT. Its translation: CASNSRDGSNQPQHF.

The chain carries TRBV11-2 and TRBJ2-7; maybe TRBD2 (5 bases). This CDR3 has 13 amino acids. The ends were cut back, 0 bases at V and 4 bases at J, with 7 bases in the middle. CDR1 and CDR2 (germline): SGHAT, FQNNGV. CDR3 sequence: CASSLDRRYEQYF. The CDR3 DNA reads as TGTGCCAGCAGCTTAGATCGGAGGTACGAGCAGTACTTC.

The rearrangement joins TRBV19 to TRBJ1-2; tentative D call: TRBD1 (6 bases). Trimming removed 7 bases from V and 4 bases from J, with 22 bases in between. CDR1 is LNHDA, CDR2 SQIVND, per germline (reference sequence). There are 16 residues in the CDR3. As DNA, the CDR3 is TGTGCCAGTACCATCCTGGAGGGGGAGGGCCTCTATGGCTACACCTTC. Protein sequence: CASTILEGEGLYGYTF.

CDR3 DNA sequence: TGTGCCACCAGCAGAGATGACAGGGTGGCAGATACGCAGTATTTT. It codes for CATSRDDRVADTQYF. The chain combines TRBV15 with TRBJ2-3; 7 positions agree with TRBD1. The CDR3 is 15 amino acids. Trimming took 0 bases from V and 4 from J; bases not matched to a gene: 4. CDR1 is LNHNV, CDR2 YYDKDF, per germline (reference sequence). Supplemented by reference TRBV15 and TRBJ2-3, the full variable domain reads DAMVIQNPRYQVTQFGKPVTLSCSQTLNHNVMYWYQQKSSQAPKLLFHYYDKDFNNEADTPDNFQSRRPNTSFCFLDIRSPGLGDTAMYLCATSRDDRVADTQYFGPGTRLTVL.

This chain links TRBV11-2 with TRBJ2-3; tentatively, D is TRBD2 (6 bases). Germline lookup yields CDR1 SGHAT and CDR2 FQNNGV. This CDR3 has 17 amino acids. Trimming removed 5 bases at V and 2 bases at J, with 20 bases between. CDR3 nucleotides: TGTGCCAGCAGCGTTAGCGGTTGGGGAGCCAACACAGATACGCAGTATTTT. It yields the protein CASSVSGWGANTDTQYF.